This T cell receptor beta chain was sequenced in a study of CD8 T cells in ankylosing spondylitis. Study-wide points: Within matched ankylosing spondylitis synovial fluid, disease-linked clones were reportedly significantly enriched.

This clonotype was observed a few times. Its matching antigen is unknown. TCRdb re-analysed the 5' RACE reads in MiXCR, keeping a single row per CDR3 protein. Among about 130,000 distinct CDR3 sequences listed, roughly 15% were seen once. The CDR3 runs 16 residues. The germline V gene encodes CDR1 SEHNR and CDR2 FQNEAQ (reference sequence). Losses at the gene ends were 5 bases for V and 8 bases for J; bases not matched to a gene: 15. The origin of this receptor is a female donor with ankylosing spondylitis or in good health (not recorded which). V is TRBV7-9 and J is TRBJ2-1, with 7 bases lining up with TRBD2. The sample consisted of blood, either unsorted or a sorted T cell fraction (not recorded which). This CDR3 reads CASSIPGTITQYEQFF. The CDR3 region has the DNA TGTGCCAGCAGCATTCCCGGGACTATCACACAGTATGAGCAGTTCTTC.